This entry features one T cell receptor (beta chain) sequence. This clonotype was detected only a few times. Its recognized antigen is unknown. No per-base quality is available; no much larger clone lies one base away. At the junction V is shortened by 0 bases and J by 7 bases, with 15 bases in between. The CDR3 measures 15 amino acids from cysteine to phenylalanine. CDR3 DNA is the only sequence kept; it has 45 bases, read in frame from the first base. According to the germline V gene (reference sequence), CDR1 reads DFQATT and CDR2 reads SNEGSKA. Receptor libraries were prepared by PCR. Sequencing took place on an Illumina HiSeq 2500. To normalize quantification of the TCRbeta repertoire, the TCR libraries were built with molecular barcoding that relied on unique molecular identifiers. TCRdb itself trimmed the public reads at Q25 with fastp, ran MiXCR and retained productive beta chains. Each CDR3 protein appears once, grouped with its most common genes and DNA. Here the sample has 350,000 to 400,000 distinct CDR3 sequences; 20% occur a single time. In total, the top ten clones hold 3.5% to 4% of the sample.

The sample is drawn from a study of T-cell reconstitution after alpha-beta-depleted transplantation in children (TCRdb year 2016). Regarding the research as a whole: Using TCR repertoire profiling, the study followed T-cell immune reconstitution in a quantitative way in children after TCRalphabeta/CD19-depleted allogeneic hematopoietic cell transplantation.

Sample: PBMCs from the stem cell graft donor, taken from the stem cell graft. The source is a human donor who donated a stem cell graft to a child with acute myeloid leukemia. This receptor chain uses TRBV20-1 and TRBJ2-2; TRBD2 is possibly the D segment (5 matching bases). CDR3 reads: CSARDPRGPRGELFF. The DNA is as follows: TGCAGTGCTAGAGACCCCCGCGGGCCGCGCGGGGAGCTGTTTTTT.